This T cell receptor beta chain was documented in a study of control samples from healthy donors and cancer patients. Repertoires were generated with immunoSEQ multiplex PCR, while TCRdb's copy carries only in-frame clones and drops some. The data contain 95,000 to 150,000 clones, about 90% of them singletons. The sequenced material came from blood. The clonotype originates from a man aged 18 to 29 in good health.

The DNA of the CDR3 is TGTGCCAGCAGCCCATTTGGGTCTAGCGGGAGTCAAGAGCAGTACTTC. Protein product: CASSPFGSSGSQEQYF. The chain joins TRBV7-9 to TRBJ2-7; the match to TRBD2 covers 10 bases. CDR1 is SEHNR, CDR2 FQNEAQ, per germline (reference sequence). This CDR3 comprises 16 residues. The V gene end was trimmed by 5 bases and the J gene end by 7 bases; junction bases not matched to a gene: 14.